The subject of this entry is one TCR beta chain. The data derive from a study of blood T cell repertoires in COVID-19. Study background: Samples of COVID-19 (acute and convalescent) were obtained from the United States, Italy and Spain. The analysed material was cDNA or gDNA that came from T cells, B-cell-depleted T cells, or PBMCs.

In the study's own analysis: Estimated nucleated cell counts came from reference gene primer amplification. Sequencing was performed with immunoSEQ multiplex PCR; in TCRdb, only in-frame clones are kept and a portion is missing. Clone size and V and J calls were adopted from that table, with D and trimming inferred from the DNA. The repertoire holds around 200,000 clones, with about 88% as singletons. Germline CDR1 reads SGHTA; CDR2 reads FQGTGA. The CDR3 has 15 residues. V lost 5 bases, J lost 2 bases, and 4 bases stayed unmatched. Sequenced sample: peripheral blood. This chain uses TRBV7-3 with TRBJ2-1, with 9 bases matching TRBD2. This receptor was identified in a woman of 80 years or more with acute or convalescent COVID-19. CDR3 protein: CASSVTSGAYNEQFF. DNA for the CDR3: TGTGCCAGCAGCGTGACTAGCGGAGCCTACAATGAGCAGTTCTTC.